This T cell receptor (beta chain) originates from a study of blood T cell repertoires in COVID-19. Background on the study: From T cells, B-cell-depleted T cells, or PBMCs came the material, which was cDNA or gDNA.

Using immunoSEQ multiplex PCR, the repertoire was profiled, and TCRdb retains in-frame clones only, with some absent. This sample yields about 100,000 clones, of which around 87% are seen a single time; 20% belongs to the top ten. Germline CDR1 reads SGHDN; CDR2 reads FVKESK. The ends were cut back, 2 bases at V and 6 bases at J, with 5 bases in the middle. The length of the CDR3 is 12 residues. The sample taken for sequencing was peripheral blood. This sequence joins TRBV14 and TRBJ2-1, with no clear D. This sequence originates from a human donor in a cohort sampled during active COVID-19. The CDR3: CASSQLSNEQFF. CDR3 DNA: TGTGCCAGCAGCCAACTATCCAATGAGCAGTTCTTC.